This record concerns one T cell receptor (beta chain) sequence. As originally analysed: It was from reference gene primer amplification that nucleated cell counts were estimated. The data were produced by immunoSEQ multiplex PCR, yet TCRdb's version contains in-frame clones alone and is incomplete. The V and J calls and clone size are taken from that table; D and trimming were inferred from the DNA. The table includes 90,000 to 150,000 clones, 85% to 90% detected once. The CDR3 spans 15 residues. V shed 0 bases and J shed 0 bases, with 6 bases lying between them. Germline V lookup: CDR1 MNHEY, CDR2 SVGAGI. This entry belongs to a study of blood T cell repertoires in COVID-19. Study as a whole: The United States, Italy and Spain were the sources of the acute and convalescent COVID-19 samples. T cells, B-cell-depleted T cells, or PBMCs provided the cDNA or gDNA that served as material.

This sequence joins TRBV6-5 and TRBJ2-1; D gene unclear. This receptor was taken from a woman aged 50 to 65 with acute or convalescent COVID-19. Sequencing input: peripheral blood. The CDR3, as DNA: TGTGCCAGCAGTTACTCCACGAGCTCCTACAATGAGCAGTTCTTC. Translated, it gives CASSYSTSSYNEQFF.